These T cell receptor beta chains were read from a single sample in a study of blood T cell repertoires in COVID-19. Profiled with immunoSEQ multiplex PCR; TCRdb holds only in-frame clones, not every one. Seen here are under 200,000 clones, 70% to 90% observed once, and the top ten hold roughly 0.8%. The sample was PBMCs or T cells enriched from blood (not recorded which). The receptors come from a woman aged 18-35 years who had recovered from COVID-19. The CDR3 runs from the conserved cysteine through the conserved F or W. D genes are given only for firm matches. Clone size is not always given. Where it is, it says once, few, many or a class for expanded clones.

CDR3aa,CDR3nt,v_gene,d_gene,abundance,j_gene
CASSLDTYNEQFF,TGTGCCAGCAGCTTGGACACGTACAATGAGCAGTTCTTC,TRBV11-2,NA,NA,TRBJ2-1
CASSRDRTEETQYF,TGTGCCAGCTCACGAGACCGGACAGAAGAGACCCAGTACTTC,TRBV18,NA,NA,TRBJ2-5
CASNREGSPQYF,TGTGCCAGCAACAGGGAGGGTTCGCCCCAGTACTTC,TRBV21-1,NA,NA,TRBJ2-5
CASSKGRNQPQHF,TGTGCCAGTAGTAAGGGGAGGAATCAGCCCCAGCATTTT,TRBV19,NA,once,TRBJ1-5
CASSQGWDSTDTQYF,TGTGCCAGCTCCCAGGGGTGGGATAGCACAGATACGCAGTATTTT,TRBV18,NA,NA,TRBJ2-3
CATSDRTSAGYNEQFF,TGTGCCACCAGTGACCGTACTAGCGCGGGATACAATGAGCAGTTCTTC,TRBV24-1,TRBD2,NA,TRBJ2-1
CASSVGQGNEKLFF,TGCGCCAGCAGCGTGGGACAGGGGAATGAAAAACTGTTTTTT,TRBV5-1,TRBD1,NA,TRBJ1-4
CASGGWGGSSYNEQFF,TGTGCCAGCGGGGGCTGGGGCGGGAGCTCCTACAATGAGCAGTTCTTC,TRBV28,NA,NA,TRBJ2-1
CASSIGTGAPYEQYF,TGTGCCAGTAGTATAGGGACGGGAGCCCCCTACGAGCAGTACTTC,TRBV19,NA,NA,TRBJ2-7
CSASLFTDTQYF,TGCAGTGCTAGTCTATTCACAGATACGCAGTATTTT,TRBV20-1,NA,NA,TRBJ2-3